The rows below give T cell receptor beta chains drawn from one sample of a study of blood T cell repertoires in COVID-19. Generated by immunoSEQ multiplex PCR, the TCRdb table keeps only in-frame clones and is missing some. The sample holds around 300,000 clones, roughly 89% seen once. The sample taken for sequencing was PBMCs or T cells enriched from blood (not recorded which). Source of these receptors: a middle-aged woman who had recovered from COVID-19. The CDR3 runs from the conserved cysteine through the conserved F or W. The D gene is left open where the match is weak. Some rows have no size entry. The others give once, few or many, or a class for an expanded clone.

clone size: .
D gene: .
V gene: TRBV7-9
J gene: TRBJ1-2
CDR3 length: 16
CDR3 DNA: TGTGCCAGCAGCTTAGGGGGCCAGGCCGTTAACTATGGCTACACCTTC
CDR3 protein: CASSLGGQAVNYGYTF

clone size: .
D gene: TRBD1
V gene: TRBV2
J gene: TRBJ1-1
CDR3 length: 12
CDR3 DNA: TGTGCCAGCTACAGGGGGCGACTCTTGGCTTTCTTT
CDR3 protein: CASYRGRLLAFF

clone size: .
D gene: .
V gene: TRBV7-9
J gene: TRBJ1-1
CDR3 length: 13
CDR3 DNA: TGTGCCAGCAGCACAGAAGGGGGGGCTGAAGCTTTCTTT
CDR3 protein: CASSTEGGAEAFF

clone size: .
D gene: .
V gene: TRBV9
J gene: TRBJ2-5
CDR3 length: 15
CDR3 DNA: TGTGCCAGCAGCAGGGGACAAGGGGGTCAAGAGACCCAGTACTTC
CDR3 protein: CASSRGQGGQETQYF

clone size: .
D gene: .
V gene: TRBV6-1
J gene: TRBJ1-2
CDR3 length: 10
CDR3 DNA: TGTGCCAGCAGTGAACCCACAGGGCCCTTC
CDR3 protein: CASSEPTGPF

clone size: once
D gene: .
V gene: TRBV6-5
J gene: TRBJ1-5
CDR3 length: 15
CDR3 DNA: TGTGCCAGCAGTCTTCGACACGATAGCAATCAGCCCCAGCATTTT
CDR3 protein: CASSLRHDSNQPQHF

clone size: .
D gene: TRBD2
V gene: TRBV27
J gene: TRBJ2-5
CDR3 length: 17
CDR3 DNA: TGTGCCAGCAGTCTCTACGGGGGGACGGGGGACCAAGAGACCCAGTACTTC
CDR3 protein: CASSLYGGTGDQETQYF

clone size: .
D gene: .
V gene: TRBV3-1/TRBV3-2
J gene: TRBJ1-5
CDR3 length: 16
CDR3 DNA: TGTGCCAGCAGCCAAGAGCCCCCCGCGGGAAATCAGCCCCAGCATTTT
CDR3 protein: CASSQEPPAGNQPQHF

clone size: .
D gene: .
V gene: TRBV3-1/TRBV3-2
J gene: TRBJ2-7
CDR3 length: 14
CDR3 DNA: TGTGCCAGCAGCCAAGACGGGGTTATCTACGAGCAGTACTTC
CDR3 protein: CASSQDGVIYEQYF

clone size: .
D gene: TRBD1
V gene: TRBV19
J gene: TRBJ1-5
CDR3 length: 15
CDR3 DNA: TGTGCCAGTAGTATCGAGACAGGGTTTAATCAGCCCCAGCATTTT
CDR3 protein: CASSIETGFNQPQHF

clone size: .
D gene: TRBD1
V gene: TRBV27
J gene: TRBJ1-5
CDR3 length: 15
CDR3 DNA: TGTGCCAGCAGTATGGGACAGGGGTTGCGGCAGCCCCAGCATTTT
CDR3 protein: CASSMGQGLRQPQHF

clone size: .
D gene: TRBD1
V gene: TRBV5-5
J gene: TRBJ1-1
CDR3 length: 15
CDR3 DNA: TGTGCCAGCAGCTTGGCCGGACAGGGTACGACTGAAGCTTTCTTT
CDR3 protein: CASSLAGQGTTEAFF

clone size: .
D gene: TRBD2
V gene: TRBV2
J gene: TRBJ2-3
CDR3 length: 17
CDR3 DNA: TGTGCCAGCAGTACCCGGACTAGCGGGGGGGCCACAGATACGCAGTATTTT
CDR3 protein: CASSTRTSGGATDTQYF

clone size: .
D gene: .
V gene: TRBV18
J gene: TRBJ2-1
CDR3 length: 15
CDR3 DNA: TGTGCCAGCTCACCTCCAGGGGCTAGAAACAATGAGCAGTTCTTC
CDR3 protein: CASSPPGARNNEQFF

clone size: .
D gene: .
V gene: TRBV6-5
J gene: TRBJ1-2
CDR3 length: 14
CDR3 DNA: TGTGCCAGCATTGTGTGGGAGGGCGGTAGTGGCTACACCTTC
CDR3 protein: CASIVWEGGSGYTF

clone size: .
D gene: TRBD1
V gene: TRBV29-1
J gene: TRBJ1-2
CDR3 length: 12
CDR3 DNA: TGCAGCGTTGAATCAGGGGGCGGTGGCTACACCTTC
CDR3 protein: CSVESGGGGYTF

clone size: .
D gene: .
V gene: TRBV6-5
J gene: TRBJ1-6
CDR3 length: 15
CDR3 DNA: TGTGCCAGCACCCTGGGGGGGGAAGAGGATCCACCCCTCCACTTT
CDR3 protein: CASTLGGEEDPPLHF

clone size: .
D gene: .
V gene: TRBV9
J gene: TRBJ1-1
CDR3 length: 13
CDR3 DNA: TGTGCCAGCAGCGTAGGAACAGTAGATGAAGCTTTCTTT
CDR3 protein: CASSVGTVDEAFF

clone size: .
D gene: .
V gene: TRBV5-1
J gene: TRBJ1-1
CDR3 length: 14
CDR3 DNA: TGCGCCAGCGCAGGGTCCCCAATGAACACTGAAGCTTTCTTT
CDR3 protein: CASAGSPMNTEAFF

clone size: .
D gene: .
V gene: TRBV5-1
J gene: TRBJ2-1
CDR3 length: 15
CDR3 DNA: TGCGCCAGCAGCTATATTCCAGCGGATTACAATGAGCAGTTCTTC
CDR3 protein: CASSYIPADYNEQFF

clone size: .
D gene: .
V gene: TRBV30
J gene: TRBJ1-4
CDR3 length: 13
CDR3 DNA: TGTGCCTCGAGGGGGGGGCGCAATGAAAAACTGTTTTTT
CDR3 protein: CASRGGRNEKLFF

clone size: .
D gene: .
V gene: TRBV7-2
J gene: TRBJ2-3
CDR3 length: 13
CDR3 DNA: TGTGCCAGCAGCCCCCGGAGGGCAGATACGCAGTATTTT
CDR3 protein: CASSPRRADTQYF

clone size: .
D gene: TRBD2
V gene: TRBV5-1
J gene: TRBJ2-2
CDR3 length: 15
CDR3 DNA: TGCGCCAGCAGCTTGCCCAGCGGGGATACCGGGGAGCTGTTTTTT
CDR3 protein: CASSLPSGDTGELFF

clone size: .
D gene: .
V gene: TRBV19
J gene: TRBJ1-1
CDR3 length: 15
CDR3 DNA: TGTGCCAGTAGTATAGTTAATATCGACTTGGGTGAAGCTTTCTTT
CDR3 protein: CASSIVNIDLGEAFF

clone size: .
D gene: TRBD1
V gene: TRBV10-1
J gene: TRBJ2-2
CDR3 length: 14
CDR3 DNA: TGCGCCAGCAGAGACAGGGCGAACACCGGGGAGCTGTTTTTT
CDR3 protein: CASRDRANTGELFF

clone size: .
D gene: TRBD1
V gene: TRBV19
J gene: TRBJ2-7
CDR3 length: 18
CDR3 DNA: TGTGCCAGTAGTGGCCGGGACAGGGGGCTGGAGGGGTCCTACGAGCAGTACTTC
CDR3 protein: CASSGRDRGLEGSYEQYF

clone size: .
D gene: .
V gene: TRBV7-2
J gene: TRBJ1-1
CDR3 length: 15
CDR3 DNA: TGTGCCAGCAGCTTAGTTTGGGGGGTAAACACTGAAGCTTTCTTT
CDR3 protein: CASSLVWGVNTEAFF

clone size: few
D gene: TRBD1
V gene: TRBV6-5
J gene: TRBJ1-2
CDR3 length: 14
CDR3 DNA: TGTGCCACCAACCCAGGGGGTGCCCTGTATGGCTACACCTTC
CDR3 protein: CATNPGGALYGYTF

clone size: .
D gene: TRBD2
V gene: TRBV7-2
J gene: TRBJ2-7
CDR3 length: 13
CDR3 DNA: TGTGCCAGCAGCTTCAGGACTAGCGGGCCCCAGTACTTC
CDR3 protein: CASSFRTSGPQYF

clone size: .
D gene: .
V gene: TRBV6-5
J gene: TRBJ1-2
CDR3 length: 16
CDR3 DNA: TGTGCCAGCAGTTACTCCCTGGCAGGGCTCCACTATGGCTACACCTTC
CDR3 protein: CASSYSLAGLHYGYTF

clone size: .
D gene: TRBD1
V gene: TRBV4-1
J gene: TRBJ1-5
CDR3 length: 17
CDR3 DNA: TGCGCCAGCAGCCACATACAGGGGGCGCGGGGCAATCAGCCCCAGCATTTT
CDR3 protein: CASSHIQGARGNQPQHF

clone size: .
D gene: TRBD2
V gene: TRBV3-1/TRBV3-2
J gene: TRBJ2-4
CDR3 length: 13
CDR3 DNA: TGTGCCAGCAGCCTGCAGGGAGGGAACATTCAGTACTTC
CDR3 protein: CASSLQGGNIQYF

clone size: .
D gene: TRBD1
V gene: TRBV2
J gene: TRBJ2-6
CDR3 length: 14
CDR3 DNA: TGTGCCAGCAGGACAGGGGCTGGGGCCAACGTCCTGACTTTC
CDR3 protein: CASRTGAGANVLTF

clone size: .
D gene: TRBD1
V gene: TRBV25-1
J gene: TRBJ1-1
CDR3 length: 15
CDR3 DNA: TGTGCCAGCAGTGACCCAGGGACAGGAAACACTGAAGCTTTCTTT
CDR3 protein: CASSDPGTGNTEAFF

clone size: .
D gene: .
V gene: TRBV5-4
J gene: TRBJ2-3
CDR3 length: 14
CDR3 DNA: TGTGCCAGCAGCGTACAGGCCCCCACAGATACGCAGTATTTT
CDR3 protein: CASSVQAPTDTQYF

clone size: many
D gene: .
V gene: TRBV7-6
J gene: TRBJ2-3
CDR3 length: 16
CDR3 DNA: TGTGCCAGCAGCTTAGGGCCCGGGAGTAGCACAGATACGCAGTATTTT
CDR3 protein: CASSLGPGSSTDTQYF

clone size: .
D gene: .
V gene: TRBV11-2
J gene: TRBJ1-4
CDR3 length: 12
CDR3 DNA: TGTGCCAGCAGCTTTCCGGGTGAAAAACTGTTTTTT
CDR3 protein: CASSFPGEKLFF

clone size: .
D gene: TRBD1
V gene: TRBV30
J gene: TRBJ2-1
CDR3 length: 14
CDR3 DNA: TGTGCCTGGAGTGGGGACAGGGGGTACAATGAGCAGTTCTTC
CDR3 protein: CAWSGDRGYNEQFF

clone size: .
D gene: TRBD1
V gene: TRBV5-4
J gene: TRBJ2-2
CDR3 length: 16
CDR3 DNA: TGTGCCAGCACCCCCGGGGACAGGGTAAACACCGGGGAGCTGTTTTTT
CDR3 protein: CASTPGDRVNTGELFF

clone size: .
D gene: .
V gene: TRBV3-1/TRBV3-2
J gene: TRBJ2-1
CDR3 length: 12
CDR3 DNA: TGTGCCAGCAGCCAGCGACTAGGTCTACAGTTCTTC
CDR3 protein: CASSQRLGLQFF

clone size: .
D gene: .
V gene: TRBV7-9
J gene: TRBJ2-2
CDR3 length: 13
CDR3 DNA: TGTGCCAGCAGCCATTCTACCACCGGGGAGCTGTTTTTT
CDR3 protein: CASSHSTTGELFF

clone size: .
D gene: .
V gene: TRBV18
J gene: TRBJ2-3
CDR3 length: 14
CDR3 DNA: TGTGCCAGCTCACCACCGGGGGGAACAGATACGCAGTATTTT
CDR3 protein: CASSPPGGTDTQYF

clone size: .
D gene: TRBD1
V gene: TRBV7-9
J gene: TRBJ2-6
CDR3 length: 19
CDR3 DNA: TGTGCCAGCAGCCCAAAAAGGGACAGGCCCTCTTCTGGGGCCAACGTCCTGACTTTC
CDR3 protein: CASSPKRDRPSSGANVLTF

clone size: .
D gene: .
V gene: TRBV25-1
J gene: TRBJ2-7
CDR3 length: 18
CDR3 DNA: TGTGCCAGCAGTGAGCCCCATGAAGGGCTCGCCGGACTTTACGAGCAGTACTTC
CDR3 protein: CASSEPHEGLAGLYEQYF

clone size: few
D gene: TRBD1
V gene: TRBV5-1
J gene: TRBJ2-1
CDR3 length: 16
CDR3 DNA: TGCGCCAGCAGCCAAGACCCCGGGACAGGAAACAATGAGCAGTTCTTC
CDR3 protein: CASSQDPGTGNNEQFF

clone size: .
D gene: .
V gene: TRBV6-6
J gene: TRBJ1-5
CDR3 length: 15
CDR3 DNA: TGTGCCAGCAACAACGGGGGGGTCCCCAATCAGCCCCAGCATTTT
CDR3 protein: CASNNGGVPNQPQHF

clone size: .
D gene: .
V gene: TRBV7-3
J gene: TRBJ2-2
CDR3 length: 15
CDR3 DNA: TGTGCCAGCAGCTTAAACAGGGAGCCCACCGGGGAGCTGTTTTTT
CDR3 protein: CASSLNREPTGELFF

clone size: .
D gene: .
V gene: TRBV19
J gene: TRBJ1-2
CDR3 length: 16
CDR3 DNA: TGTGCCAGTAGCCCAAGGGGGAGTCGGACTAACTATGGCTACACCTTC
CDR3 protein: CASSPRGSRTNYGYTF

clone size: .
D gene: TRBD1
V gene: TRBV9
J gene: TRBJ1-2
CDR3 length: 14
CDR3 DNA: TGTGCCAGCAGCACCGGGACAGCCAACTATGGCTACACCTTC
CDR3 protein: CASSTGTANYGYTF

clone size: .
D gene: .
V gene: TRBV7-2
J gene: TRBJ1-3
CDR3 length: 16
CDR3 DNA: TGTGCCAGCGCCCGGGGGGGGGCCCAGCCTGGAAACACCATATATTTT
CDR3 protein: CASARGGAQPGNTIYF

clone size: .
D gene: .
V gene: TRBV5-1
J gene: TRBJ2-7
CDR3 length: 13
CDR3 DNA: TGCGCCAGCAGCTTCCCAGGGTCCTACGAGCAGTACTTC
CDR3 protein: CASSFPGSYEQYF

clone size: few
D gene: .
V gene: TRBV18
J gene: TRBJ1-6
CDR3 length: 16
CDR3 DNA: TGTGCCAGCTCATACGAATTGAGCTCCTATAATTCACCCCTCCACTTT
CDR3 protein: CASSYELSSYNSPLHF

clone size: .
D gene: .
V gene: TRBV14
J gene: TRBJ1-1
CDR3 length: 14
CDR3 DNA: TGTGCCAGCAGCGGGCCCGGGACTCCCACTGAAGCTTTCTTT
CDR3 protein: CASSGPGTPTEAFF

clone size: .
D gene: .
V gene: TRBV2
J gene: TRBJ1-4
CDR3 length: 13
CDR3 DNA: TGTGCCAGCAGTGAATGGGCAGGGCAAAAACTGTTTTTT
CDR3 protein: CASSEWAGQKLFF

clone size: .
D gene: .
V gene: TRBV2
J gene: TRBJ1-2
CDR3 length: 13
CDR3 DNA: TGTGCCAGCACGCCGGGTAGGATCTATGGCTACACCTTC
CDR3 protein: CASTPGRIYGYTF

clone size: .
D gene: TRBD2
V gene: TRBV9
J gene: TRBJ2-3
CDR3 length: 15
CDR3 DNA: TGTGCCAGCAGCCCTAGCGGGACTGGGGCAGATACGCAGTATTTT
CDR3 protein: CASSPSGTGADTQYF

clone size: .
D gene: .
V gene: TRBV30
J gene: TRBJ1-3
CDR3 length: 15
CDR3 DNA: TGTGCCTGGATACCAGGGGTGATTCCAGGAAACACCATATATTTT
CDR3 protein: CAWIPGVIPGNTIYF

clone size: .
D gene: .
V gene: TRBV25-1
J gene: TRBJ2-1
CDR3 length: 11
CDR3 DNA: TGTGCCAGCAGTGAAAACTTCGAACAGTTCTTC
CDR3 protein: CASSENFEQFF